This T cell receptor (beta chain) is drawn from a study of OX40 agonist ivuxolimab in advanced cancers. Germline lookup yields CDR1 MNHNS and CDR2 SASEGT. Trimming cost V 2 bases and J 4 bases, with 19 bases left between them. The CDR3 totals 17 residues. Sequencing used immunoSEQ multiplex PCR; TCRdb keeps in-frame clones, though not all of them. The sample yields 38,000 or so clones, around 89% seen once. This receptor was taken from an adult with an advanced solid tumor such as melanoma, head and neck, liver or kidney cancer. The specimen was CD4+ or CD8+ T cells sorted from blood, collected in a trial of the OX40 agonist ivuxolimab. The chain combines TRBV6-1 with TRBJ2-3; D might be TRBD1 (5 bases). Written as DNA, the CDR3 is TGTGCCAGCAGTGAAATGATTGGGGCTCCTCGGGCAGATACGCAGTATTTT. Translating gives CASSEMIGAPRADTQYF.